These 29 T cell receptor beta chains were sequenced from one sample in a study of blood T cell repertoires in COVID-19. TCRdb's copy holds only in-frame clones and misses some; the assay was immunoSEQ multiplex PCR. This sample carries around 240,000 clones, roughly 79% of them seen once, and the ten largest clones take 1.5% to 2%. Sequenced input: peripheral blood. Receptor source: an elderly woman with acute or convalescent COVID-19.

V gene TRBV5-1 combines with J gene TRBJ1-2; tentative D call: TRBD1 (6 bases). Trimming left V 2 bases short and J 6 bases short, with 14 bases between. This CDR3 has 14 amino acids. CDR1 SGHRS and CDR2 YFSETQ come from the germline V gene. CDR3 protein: CASSFPGGAHGYTF. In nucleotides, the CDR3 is TGCGCCAGCAGCTTCCCGGGGGGGGCTCATGGCTACACCTTC.

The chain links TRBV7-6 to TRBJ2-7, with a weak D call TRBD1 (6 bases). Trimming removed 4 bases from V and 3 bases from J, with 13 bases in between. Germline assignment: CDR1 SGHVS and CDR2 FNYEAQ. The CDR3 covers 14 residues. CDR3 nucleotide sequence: TGTGCCAGCAGCTCGTCGGGACAAGGCTACGAGCAGTACTTC. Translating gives CASSSSGQGYEQYF.

This CDR3 reads CASSLSGTEGYEQYF. CDR3 bases: TGTGCCAGCAGCTTATCCGGGACAGAGGGCTACGAGCAGTACTTC. The rearrangement joins TRBV5-5 to TRBJ2-7, with TRBD1 matching over 7 bases. This CDR3 is 15 amino acids long. V lost 2 bases to trimming and J lost 3 bases; unmatched junction nucleotides: 8. CDR1 is SGHKS, CDR2 YYEKEE, per germline (reference sequence).

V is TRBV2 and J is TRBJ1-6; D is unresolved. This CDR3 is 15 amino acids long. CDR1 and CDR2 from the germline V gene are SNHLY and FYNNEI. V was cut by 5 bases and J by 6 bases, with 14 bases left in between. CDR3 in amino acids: CASSPRFGSNSPLHF. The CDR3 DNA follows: TGTGCCAGCAGTCCGAGGTTCGGCTCTAATTCACCCCTCCACTTT.

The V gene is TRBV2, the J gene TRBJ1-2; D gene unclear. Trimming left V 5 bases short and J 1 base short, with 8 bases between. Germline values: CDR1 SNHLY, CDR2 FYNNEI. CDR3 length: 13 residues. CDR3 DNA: TGTGCCAGCAGTAGTACAGTTAACTATGGCTACACCTTC. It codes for CASSSTVNYGYTF.

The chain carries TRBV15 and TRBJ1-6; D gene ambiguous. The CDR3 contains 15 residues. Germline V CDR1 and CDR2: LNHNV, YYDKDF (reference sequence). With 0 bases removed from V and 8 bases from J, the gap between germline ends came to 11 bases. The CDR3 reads CATSRDRAVDSPLHF. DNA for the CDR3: TGTGCCACCAGCAGAGATAGAGCGGTGGATTCACCCCTCCACTTT.

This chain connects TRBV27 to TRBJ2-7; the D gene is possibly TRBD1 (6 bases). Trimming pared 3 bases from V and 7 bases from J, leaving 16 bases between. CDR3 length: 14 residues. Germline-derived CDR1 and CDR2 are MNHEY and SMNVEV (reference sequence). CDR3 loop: CASSFSTQGGEQYF. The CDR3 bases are TGTGCCAGCAGTTTCTCGACTCAAGGGGGAGAGCAGTACTTC.

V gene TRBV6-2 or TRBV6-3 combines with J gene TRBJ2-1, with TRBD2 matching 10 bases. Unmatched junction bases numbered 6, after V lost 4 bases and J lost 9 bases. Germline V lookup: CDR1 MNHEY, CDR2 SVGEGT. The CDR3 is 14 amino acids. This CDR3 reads CASSSQRGGAEQFF. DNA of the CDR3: TGTGCCAGCAGTTCCCAGCGGGGGGGCGCTGAGCAGTTCTTC.

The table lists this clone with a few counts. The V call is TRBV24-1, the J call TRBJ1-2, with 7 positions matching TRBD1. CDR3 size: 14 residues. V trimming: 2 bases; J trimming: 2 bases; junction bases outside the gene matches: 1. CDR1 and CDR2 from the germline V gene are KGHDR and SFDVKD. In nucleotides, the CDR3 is TGTGCCACCAGTGATTCCAGGGGGAACTATGGCTACACCTTC. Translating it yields CATSDSRGNYGYTF.

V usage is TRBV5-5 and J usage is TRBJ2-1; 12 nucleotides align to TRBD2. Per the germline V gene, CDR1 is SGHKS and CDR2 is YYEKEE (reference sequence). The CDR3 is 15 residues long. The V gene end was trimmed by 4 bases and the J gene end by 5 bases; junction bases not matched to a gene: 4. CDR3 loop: CASSNLAGGDNEQFF. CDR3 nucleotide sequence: TGTGCCAGCAGCAACCTAGCGGGGGGGGACAATGAGCAGTTCTTC.

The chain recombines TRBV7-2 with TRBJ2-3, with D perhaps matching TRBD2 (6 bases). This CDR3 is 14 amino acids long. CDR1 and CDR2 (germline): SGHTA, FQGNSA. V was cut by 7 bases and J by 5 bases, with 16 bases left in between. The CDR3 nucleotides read TGTGCCAGCACTCCTTCTCTTAGCGGAGATACGCAGTATTTT. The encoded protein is CASTPSLSGDTQYF.

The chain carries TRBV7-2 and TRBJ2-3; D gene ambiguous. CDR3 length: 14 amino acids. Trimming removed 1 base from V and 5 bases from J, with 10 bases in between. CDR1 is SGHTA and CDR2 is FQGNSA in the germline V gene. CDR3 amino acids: CASSLGPGEDTQYF. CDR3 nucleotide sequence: TGTGCCAGCAGCTTAGGCCCAGGTGAAGATACGCAGTATTTT.

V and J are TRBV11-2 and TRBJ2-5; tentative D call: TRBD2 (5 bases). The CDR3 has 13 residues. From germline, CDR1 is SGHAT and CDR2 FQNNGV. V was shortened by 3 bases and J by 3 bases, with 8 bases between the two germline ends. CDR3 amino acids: CASSFTGKETQYF. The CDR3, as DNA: TGTGCCAGCAGCTTTACGGGAAAAGAGACCCAGTACTTC.

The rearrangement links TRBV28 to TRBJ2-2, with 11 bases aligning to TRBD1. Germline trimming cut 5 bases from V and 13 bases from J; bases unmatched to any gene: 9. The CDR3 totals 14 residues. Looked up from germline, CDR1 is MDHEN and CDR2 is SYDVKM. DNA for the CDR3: TGTGCCAGCAGTAAGAAGGACAGGGGGCTCTGGCTGTTTTTT. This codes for CASSKKDRGLWLFF.

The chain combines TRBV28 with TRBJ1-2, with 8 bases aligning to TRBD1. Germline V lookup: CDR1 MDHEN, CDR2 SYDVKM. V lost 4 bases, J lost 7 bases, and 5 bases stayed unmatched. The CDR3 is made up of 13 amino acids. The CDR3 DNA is TGTGCCAGCAGTTCCACAGGGGGAAGTGGCTACACCTTC. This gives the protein CASSSTGGSGYTF.

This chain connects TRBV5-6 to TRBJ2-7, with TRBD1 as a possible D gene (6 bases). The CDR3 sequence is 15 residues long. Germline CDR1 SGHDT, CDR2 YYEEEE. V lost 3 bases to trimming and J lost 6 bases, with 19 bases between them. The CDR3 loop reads CASSSPGSQGREQYF. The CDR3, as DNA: TGTGCCAGCAGCTCCCCGGGATCACAGGGACGCGAGCAGTACTTC.

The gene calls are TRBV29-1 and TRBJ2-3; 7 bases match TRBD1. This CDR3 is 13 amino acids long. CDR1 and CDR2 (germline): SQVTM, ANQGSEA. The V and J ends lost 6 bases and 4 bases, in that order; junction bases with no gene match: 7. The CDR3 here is CSVDPTGSDTQYF. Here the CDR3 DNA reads TGCAGCGTAGACCCGACAGGGTCAGATACGCAGTATTTT.

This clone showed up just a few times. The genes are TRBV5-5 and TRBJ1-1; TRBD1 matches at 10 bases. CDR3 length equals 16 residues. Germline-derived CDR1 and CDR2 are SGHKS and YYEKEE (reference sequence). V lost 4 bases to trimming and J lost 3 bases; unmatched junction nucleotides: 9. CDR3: CASSTITGQGDTEAFF. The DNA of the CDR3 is TGTGCCAGCAGCACTATCACAGGACAGGGGGACACTGAAGCTTTCTTT. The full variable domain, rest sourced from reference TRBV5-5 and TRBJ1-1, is DAGVTQSPTHLIKTRGQQVTLRCSPISGHKSVSWYQQVLGQGPQFIFQYYEKEERGRGNFPDRFSARQFPNYSSELNVNALLLGDSALYLCASSTITGQGDTEAFFGQGTRLTVV.

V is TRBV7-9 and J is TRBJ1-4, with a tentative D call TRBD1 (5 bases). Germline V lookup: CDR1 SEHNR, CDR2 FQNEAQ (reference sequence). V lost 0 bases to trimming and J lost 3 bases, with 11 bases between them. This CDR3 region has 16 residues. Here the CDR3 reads CASSLAAGPPNEKLFF. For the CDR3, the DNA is TGTGCCAGCAGCTTAGCTGCAGGGCCTCCTAATGAAAAACTGTTTTTT.

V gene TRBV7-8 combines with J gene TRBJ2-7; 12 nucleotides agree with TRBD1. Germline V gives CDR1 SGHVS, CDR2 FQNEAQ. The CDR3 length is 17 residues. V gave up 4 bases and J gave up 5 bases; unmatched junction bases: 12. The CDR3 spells CASSSTYTGTGGHEQYF. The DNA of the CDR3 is TGTGCCAGCAGCTCCACATATACCGGGACAGGGGGCCACGAGCAGTACTTC.

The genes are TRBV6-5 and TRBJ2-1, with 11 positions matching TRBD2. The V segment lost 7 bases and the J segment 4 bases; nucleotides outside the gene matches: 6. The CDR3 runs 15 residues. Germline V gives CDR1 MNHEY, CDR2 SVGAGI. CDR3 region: CASMMTSGNYNEQFF. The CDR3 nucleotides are TGTGCCAGCATGATGACTAGCGGGAATTACAATGAGCAGTTCTTC.

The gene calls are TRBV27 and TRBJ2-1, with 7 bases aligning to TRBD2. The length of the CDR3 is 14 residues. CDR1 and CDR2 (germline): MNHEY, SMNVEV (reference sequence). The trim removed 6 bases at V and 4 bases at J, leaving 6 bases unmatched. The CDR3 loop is CASSRGDFYNEQFF. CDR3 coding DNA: TGTGCCAGCAGCCGGGGGGACTTTTACAATGAGCAGTTCTTC.

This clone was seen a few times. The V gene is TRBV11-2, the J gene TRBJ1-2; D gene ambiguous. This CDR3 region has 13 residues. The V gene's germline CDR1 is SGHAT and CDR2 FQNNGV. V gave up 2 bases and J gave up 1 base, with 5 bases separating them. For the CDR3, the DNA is TGTGCCAGCAGCTTACAGTTTAACTATGGCTACACCTTC. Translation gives CASSLQFNYGYTF.

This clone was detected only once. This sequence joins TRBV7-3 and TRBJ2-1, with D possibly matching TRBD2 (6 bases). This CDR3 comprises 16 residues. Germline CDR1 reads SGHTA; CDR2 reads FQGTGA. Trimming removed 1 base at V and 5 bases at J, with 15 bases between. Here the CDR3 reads CASSLSASPGDNEQFF. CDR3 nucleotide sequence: TGTGCCAGCAGCTTAAGTGCCTCGCCGGGGGACAATGAGCAGTTCTTC.

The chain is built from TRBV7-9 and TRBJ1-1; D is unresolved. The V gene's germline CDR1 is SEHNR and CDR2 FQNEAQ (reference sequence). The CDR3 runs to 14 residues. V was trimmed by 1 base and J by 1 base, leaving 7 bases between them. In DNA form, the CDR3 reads TGTGCCAGCAGCTTAGATACGCGGAACACTGAAGCTTTCTTT. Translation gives CASSLDTRNTEAFF.

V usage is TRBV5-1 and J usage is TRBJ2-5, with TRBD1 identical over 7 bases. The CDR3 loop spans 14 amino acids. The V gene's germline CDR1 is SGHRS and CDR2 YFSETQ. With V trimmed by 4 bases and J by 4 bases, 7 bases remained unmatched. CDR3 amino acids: CASSQSTGVETQYF. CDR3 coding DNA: TGCGCCAGCAGCCAATCCACAGGGGTAGAGACCCAGTACTTC.

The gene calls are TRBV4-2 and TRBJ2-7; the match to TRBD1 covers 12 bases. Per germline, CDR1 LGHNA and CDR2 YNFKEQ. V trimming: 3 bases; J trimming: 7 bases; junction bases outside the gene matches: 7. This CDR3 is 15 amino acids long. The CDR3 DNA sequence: TGTGCCAGCAGCCAGGGACAGGGGGCGTTCGGGGAGCAGTACTTC. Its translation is CASSQGQGAFGEQYF.

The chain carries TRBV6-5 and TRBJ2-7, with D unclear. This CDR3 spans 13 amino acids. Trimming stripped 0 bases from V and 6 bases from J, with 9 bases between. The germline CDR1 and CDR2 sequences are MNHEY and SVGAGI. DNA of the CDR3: TGTGCCAGCAGTTACTCGATGCAGGTCGAGCAGTACTTC. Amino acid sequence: CASSYSMQVEQYF.

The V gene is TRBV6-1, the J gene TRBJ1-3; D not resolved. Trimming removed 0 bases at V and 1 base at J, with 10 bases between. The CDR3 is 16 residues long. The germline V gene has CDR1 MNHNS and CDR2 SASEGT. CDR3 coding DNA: TGTGCCAGCAGTGAAGCGCTTCGGGGTTCTGGAAACACCATATATTTT. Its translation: CASSEALRGSGNTIYF.